The 25 T cell receptor beta chains given below trace back to one sample, sequenced in a study of CD8 T cells in Susac syndrome. The RNA, about 0.45 to 1 ug, was put through reverse transcription using random hexamers. In TCRdb, the immunoSEQ multiplex PCR reads were re-called with MiXCR into one record per CDR3 protein. The repertoire holds about 49,000 distinct CDR3 sequences, with 80% to 95% as singletons. The source material was CD8+ T cells from PBMCs. These receptor sequences come from a human donor in good health.

The genes are TRBV5-1 and TRBJ2-7; 10 positions agree with TRBD1. J gave up 4 bases and V 4 bases, and 8 bases lay outside the gene matches. The germline gives CDR1 SGHRS, CDR2 YFSETQ. The CDR3 length is 15 residues. The CDR3 spells CASSGTGVGLYEQYF. CDR3 bases: TGCGCCAGCAGCGGGACAGGGGTAGGACTTTACGAGCAGTACTTC.

This CDR3 is CSASGTTTYEQYF. For the CDR3, the DNA is TGCAGTGCTAGCGGGACAACTACCTACGAGCAGTACTTC. This rearrangement joins TRBV20-1 to TRBJ2-7; a weak D match, TRBD1 (6 bases). V was trimmed by 3 bases and J by 2 bases, leaving 11 bases between them. Germline loops: CDR1 DFQATT, CDR2 SNEGSKA (reference sequence). The CDR3 consists of 13 residues.

This clonotype was seen only a few times. This sequence joins TRBV28 and TRBJ2-7; D is ambiguous. V gave up 3 bases and J gave up 3 bases, with 6 bases separating them. This CDR3 has 12 amino acids. Germline CDR1 is MDHEN and CDR2 is SYDVKM. CDR3 in amino acids: CASSFGSYEQYF. CDR3 DNA: TGTGCCAGCAGTTTTGGCAGCTACGAGCAGTACTTC.

The chain carries TRBV6-2 or TRBV6-3 and TRBJ2-5; 10 bases align to TRBD2. The CDR3 runs to 15 residues. Losses at the gene ends were 7 bases for V and 5 bases for J; bases not matched to a gene: 10. Looked up from germline, CDR1 is MNHEY and CDR2 is SVGEGT. The DNA for the CDR3 is TGTGCCAGCACGGAGCGGGAGGGCGTTGGCGAGACCCAGTACTTC. It encodes CASTEREGVGETQYF.

The rearrangement links TRBV7-9 to TRBJ2-2; maybe TRBD1 (5 bases). The CDR3 covers 14 residues. Trimming removed 4 bases from V and 5 bases from J, with 11 bases in between. Germline V gene data show CDR1 as SEHNR and CDR2 as FQNEAQ (reference sequence). Here the CDR3 reads CASSSTVRTGELFF. The CDR3 coding sequence is TGTGCCAGCAGCTCGACAGTTCGGACCGGGGAGCTGTTTTTT.

This clonotype was counted a single time. CDR3 in amino acids: CASSLNGGDFYSYEQYF. The CDR3 DNA follows: TGTGCCAGCAGCTTGAATGGTGGGGACTTCTACTCCTACGAGCAGTACTTC. This chain connects TRBV11-2 to TRBJ2-7, with D possibly matching TRBD2 (6 bases). The CDR3 extends over 17 amino acids. Trimming took off 3 bases at V and 0 bases at J, with 18 bases between the two ends. CDR1 and CDR2 (germline): SGHAT, FQNNGV.

The table lists this clonotype with a few counts. The V gene is TRBV20-1, the J gene TRBJ2-7; D remains unclear. The CDR3 loop spans 11 amino acids. Trimming stripped 0 bases from V and 3 bases from J, with 3 bases between. Germline CDR1 reads DFQATT; CDR2 reads SNEGSKA (reference sequence). This chain's CDR3 is CSAREVYEQYF. The CDR3 nucleotides are TGCAGTGCTAGAGAAGTCTACGAGCAGTACTTC.

This chain uses TRBV19 with TRBJ2-2, with D tentatively TRBD1 (5 bases). V lost 3 bases, J lost 6 bases, and 11 bases lay in between. This CDR3 comprises 14 residues. CDR1 and CDR2 (germline): LNHDA, SQIVND (reference sequence). The CDR3 DNA is TGTGCCAGTAGTATGAGGCAGGGCGCCGGGGAGCTGTTTTTT. Encoded protein: CASSMRQGAGELFF.

V is TRBV29-1 and J is TRBJ1-1; D ambiguous. Trimming cost V 6 bases and J 0 bases, with 11 bases left between them. Germline CDR1 is SQVTM and CDR2 is ANQGSEA. This CDR3 contains 13 residues. The CDR3 reads CSVGVGMNTEAFF. CDR3 DNA: TGCAGCGTCGGGGTAGGGATGAACACTGAAGCTTTCTTT.

The chain recombines TRBV28 with TRBJ2-7; no reliable D call. Deletions cut 4 bases from V and 2 bases from J, with 12 bases between. Germline values: CDR1 MDHEN, CDR2 SYDVKM. The CDR3 is 14 amino acids. The CDR3 region is CASSSPSWAYEQYF. The CDR3 DNA sequence: TGTGCCAGCAGTTCCCCGTCCTGGGCCTACGAGCAGTACTTC.

This chain uses TRBV13 with TRBJ2-7; D is perhaps TRBD1 (5 bases). The V and J ends lost 4 bases and 2 bases respectively, with 12 bases between them. CDR1 PRHDT and CDR2 FYEKMQ come from the germline V gene (reference sequence). CDR3 length: 14 residues. The CDR3 DNA reads as TGTGCCAGCAGCTCCAGGGTAGGAGCCTACGAGCAGTACTTC. Translated, it gives CASSSRVGAYEQYF.

V gene TRBV28 combines with J gene TRBJ2-7; no definite D call. With 3 bases removed from V and 5 bases from J, the gap between germline ends came to 5 bases. This CDR3 is 11 amino acids long. Per the germline V gene, CDR1 is MDHEN and CDR2 is SYDVKM. The CDR3 nucleotides read TGTGCCAGCAGTTTCAGTAACGAGCAGTACTTC. This sequence encodes CASSFSNEQYF. The full variable domain, with the rest looked up from reference TRBV28 and TRBJ2-7, is DVKVTQSSRYLVKRTGEKVFLECVQDMDHENMFWYRQDPGLGLRLIYFSYDVKMKEKGDIPEGYSVSREKKERFSLILESASTNQTSMYLCASSFSNEQYFGPGTRLTVT.

This chain joins TRBV7-6 and TRBJ2-1; no clear D. The CDR3 totals 11 residues. V lost 4 bases and J 7 bases, leaving 5 bases between the germline ends. Looked up from germline, CDR1 is SGHVS and CDR2 is FNYEAQ. CDR3 DNA: TGTGCCAGCAGCTCCCTTAATGAGCAGTTCTTC. Protein sequence: CASSSLNEQFF.

CDR3 sequence: CATRGSGYSYEQYF. CDR3 bases: TGTGCCACGCGAGGTAGCGGGTACTCCTACGAGCAGTACTTC. The chain carries TRBV28 and TRBJ2-7, with 7 positions matching TRBD2. The V gene end was trimmed by 10 bases and the J gene end by 0 bases; junction bases not matched to a gene: 9. The V gene's germline CDR1 is MDHEN and CDR2 SYDVKM. This CDR3 contains 14 residues.

The chain couples TRBV9 to TRBJ2-6; no clear D. Trimming pared 1 base from V and 0 bases from J, leaving 5 bases between. The CDR3 length is 15 residues. The germline gives CDR1 SGDLS, CDR2 YYNGEE. The CDR3 sequence is CASSVWSSGANVLTF. The DNA of the CDR3 is TGTGCCAGCAGCGTATGGTCCTCTGGGGCCAACGTCCTGACTTTC.

The V gene is TRBV29-1, the J gene TRBJ1-2; D call uncertain. The V end lost 5 bases, the J end lost 6 bases, and 10 bases lay between the germline ends. CDR1 and CDR2 from the germline V gene are SQVTM and ANQGSEA. This CDR3 region has 11 residues. The CDR3 DNA is TGCAGCGTTCCCTCGATGGATGGCTACACCTTC. Translated: CSVPSMDGYTF.

This clonotype was seen once. The rearrangement joins TRBV28 to TRBJ1-2, with D maybe TRBD1 (5 bases). Trimming left V 6 bases short and J 6 bases short, with 23 bases between. Germline CDR1 MDHEN, CDR2 SYDVKM. The CDR3 consists of 16 residues. Here the CDR3 reads CASSPPGNGAEDGYTF. CDR3 DNA sequence: TGTGCCAGCAGCCCCCCCGGTAATGGGGCCGAGGATGGCTACACCTTC.

In DNA form, the CDR3 reads TGCAGTGCTAGGACGGACCCCCAGACGCTGCGAGATACGCAGTATTTT. Its protein is CSARTDPQTLRDTQYF. This rearrangement joins TRBV20-1 to TRBJ2-3; D remains unclear. Germline V gives CDR1 DFQATT, CDR2 SNEGSKA (reference sequence). Trimming cost V 3 bases and J 5 bases, with 21 bases left between them. The CDR3 covers 16 residues.

The chain is built from TRBV20-1 and TRBJ1-2; D is unresolved. Germline V gene sequence: CDR1 DFQATT, CDR2 SNEGSKA (reference sequence). The CDR3 runs to 15 residues. Trimming cost V 4 bases and J 4 bases, with 19 bases left between them. CDR3 in DNA: TGCAGTGCTACTCCCCTAGAGGCACCGACCTATGGCTACACCTTC. Translated: CSATPLEAPTYGYTF.

This rearrangement joins TRBV20-1 to TRBJ2-7; 7 bases line up with TRBD1. Looked up from germline, CDR1 is DFQATT and CDR2 is SNEGSKA (reference sequence). CDR3 length equals 12 residues. V lost 6 bases and J lost 1; bases outside the gene matches: 3. This chain's CDR3 is CSAPTGSYEQYF. For the CDR3, the DNA is TGCAGTGCGCCGACAGGGTCCTACGAGCAGTACTTC.

A single count supports this clonotype. The CDR3 DNA reads as TGTGCCAGCAGCTTCGGACAGGGGTTCTACGAGCAGTACTTC. It is translated as CASSFGQGFYEQYF. V is TRBV5-6 and J is TRBJ2-7; 9 bases align to TRBD1. The V gene's germline CDR1 is SGHDT and CDR2 YYEEEE. CDR3 size: 14 residues. J lost 3 bases, V lost 2 bases, and 3 bases had no gene match. The full variable domain, completed using reference TRBV5-6 and TRBJ2-7, is DAGVTQSPTHLIKTRGQQVTLRCSPKSGHDTVSWYQQALGQGPQFIFQYYEEEERQRGNFPDRFSGHQFPNYSSELNVNALLLGDSALYLCASSFGQGFYEQYFGPGTRLTVT.

The chain links TRBV10-1 to TRBJ2-7; the D call may be TRBD1 or TRBD2 (5 bases each). Trimming cost V 4 bases and J 3 bases, with 13 bases left between them. Germline values: CDR1 WNHNN, CDR2 SYGVQD (reference sequence). This CDR3 comprises 14 residues. The CDR3 sequence is CASSARRGDYEQYF. Written as DNA, the CDR3 is TGCGCCAGCAGTGCTAGAAGGGGAGACTACGAGCAGTACTTC.

This chain uses TRBV12-3 or TRBV12-4 with TRBJ2-2; no definite D call. V was clipped by 5 bases and J by 8 bases, with 3 bases between them. CDR3 length equals 10 residues. The CDR3 loop is CASSEGELFF. CDR3 nucleotides: TGTGCCAGCAGTGAAGGGGAGCTGTTTTTT.

The chain recombines TRBV28 with TRBJ1-5; perhaps TRBD1 as D (5 bases). Germline V gene sequence: CDR1 MDHEN, CDR2 SYDVKM. V lost 2 bases to trimming and J lost 0 bases, with 14 bases between them. CDR3 size: 17 residues. CDR3 sequence (DNA): TGTGCCAGCAGTTTAAGCGAGACGGGGGATAGCAATCAGCCCCAGCATTTT. It translates to CASSLSETGDSNQPQHF.

This chain joins TRBV30 and TRBJ2-7; D perhaps matches TRBD1 (6 bases). The CDR3 runs to 13 residues. CDR1 and CDR2 from the germline V gene are GTSNPN and SVGIG (reference sequence). V was pared by 1 base and J by 2 bases, with 9 bases between. In nucleotides, the CDR3 is TGTGCCTGGAGTGGACAGGCCACCTACGAGCAGTACTTC. It specifies CAWSGQATYEQYF.